This paragraph reports one T cell receptor (beta chain). Its antigen is still unknown. The data derive from a study of cytomegalovirus exposure and HLA in healthy donors. Findings of the study overall: Reports indicated that the classifier achieved high specificity and sensitivity in diagnosing cytomegalovirus status. Common viral pathogens (according to a later analysis) appeared linked to several of the most significant clusters. In a later analysis, TCR beta V- and J-gene trimming showed a link to a missense DCLRE1C variant. Most TCR sequences proved rare, with some public TCRs found in many donors.

Germline CDR1 and CDR2: SGHNT and YENEEA. The CDR3 runs to 15 residues. The V gene end was trimmed by 3 bases and the J gene end by 5 bases; junction bases not matched to a gene: 7. The PCR contained 60 Vbeta and 13 Jbeta primers. Measured with immunoSEQ multiplex PCR; TCRdb has only the in-frame clones, and not every one. The sample records 150,000 to 200,000 clones, 60% to 80% being singletons. The TCR was taken from a man aged 35 to 55 in good health and CMV-seropositive. The gene calls are TRBV11-3 and TRBJ1-1; 9 nucleotides align to TRBD1. The source material was PBMCs. The CDR3 is CASSFRGQGKTEAFF. CDR3 DNA: TGTGCCAGCAGCTTCCGGGGACAGGGAAAGACTGAAGCTTTCTTT.